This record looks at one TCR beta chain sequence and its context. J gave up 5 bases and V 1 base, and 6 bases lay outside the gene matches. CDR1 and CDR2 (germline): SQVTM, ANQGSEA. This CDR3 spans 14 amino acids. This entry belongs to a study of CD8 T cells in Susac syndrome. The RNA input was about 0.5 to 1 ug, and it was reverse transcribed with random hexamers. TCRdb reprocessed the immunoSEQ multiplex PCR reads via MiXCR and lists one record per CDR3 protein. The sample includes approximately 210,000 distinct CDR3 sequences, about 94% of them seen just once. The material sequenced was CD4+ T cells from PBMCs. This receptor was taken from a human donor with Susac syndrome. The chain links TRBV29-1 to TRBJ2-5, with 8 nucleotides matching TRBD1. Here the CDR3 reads CSVEGDRGRETQYF. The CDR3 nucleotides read TGCAGCGTTGAAGGAGACAGGGGAAGGGAGACCCAGTACTTC.